A single sample gave rise to the 17 T cell receptor beta chains below, sequenced in a study of CD8+CD57+ T cells in acquired aplastic anemia. CD8+CD57+ cell expansion had been shown by flow cytometry in patients chosen for sequencing. Profiling of TCR beta VDJ combinations and CDR3 sequences used genomic DNA as template. TCRdb ran MiXCR on the reads and lists one entry per CDR3 protein. This sample carries about 190,000 distinct CDR3 sequences, nearly 50% of them seen once, and the ten largest clones take approximately 9.4%. The sequencing sample was made of sorted CD4+, CD8+, or CD8+CD57+ T cells (not recorded which) from PBMCs. The receptors come from a human donor with aplastic anemia.

This clonotype was observed at least ten times. The rearrangement uses TRBV9 and TRBJ2-1; D is perhaps TRBD1 (6 bases). CDR1 and CDR2 from the germline V gene are SGDLS and YYNGEE. The CDR3 extends over 16 amino acids. The ends were cut back, 0 bases at V and 0 bases at J, with 10 bases in the middle. For the CDR3, the DNA is TGTGCCAGCAGCGTAGGTGGGACAAGCTCCTACAATGAGCAGTTCTTC. This sequence encodes CASSVGGTSSYNEQFF.

This clonotype was detected ten times or more. The chain couples TRBV24-1 to TRBJ2-5, with 7 bases identical to TRBD1. CDR1 and CDR2 (germline): KGHDR, SFDVKD. The CDR3 loop spans 14 amino acids. The J segment lost 5 bases and the V segment lost 1 base, leaving 3 bases of the junction unmatched. CDR3 loop: CATSDLKGAETQYF. Here the CDR3 DNA reads TGTGCCACCAGTGATTTAAAGGGGGCCGAGACCCAGTACTTC.

This sequence joins TRBV2 and TRBJ1-2; a weak D match, TRBD1 (6 bases). The germline V gene has CDR1 SNHLY and CDR2 FYNNEI. This CDR3 has 14 residues. The V and J ends lost 1 base and 4 bases respectively, with 10 bases between them. CDR3 DNA sequence: TGTGCCAGCAGTGAAGATGGGGGCGGCTATGGCTACACCTTC. Residues: CASSEDGGGYGYTF.

The V and J genes are TRBV19 and TRBJ1-5; D unresolved. V dropped 2 bases and J dropped 5 bases, with 7 bases sitting between them. The CDR3 covers 13 residues. CDR1 is LNHDA and CDR2 is SQIVND in the germline V gene (reference sequence). The DNA for the CDR3 is TGTGCCAGTAGTATAAGGGAGCATCAGCCCCAGCATTTT. This sequence encodes CASSIREHQPQHF.

Only a few counts were recorded for this clonotype. V is TRBV6-1 and J is TRBJ2-7; D is unclear. V gave up 6 bases and J gave up 7 bases, with 19 bases separating them. CDR1 and CDR2 (germline): MNHNS, SASEGT. This CDR3 is 14 amino acids long. The CDR3 coding sequence is TGTGCCAGCAGCCTAGACTCCTTCGTTGGGGAGCAGTACTTC. The encoded protein is CASSLDSFVGEQYF.

This clonotype was seen only a few times. The V gene is TRBV19, the J gene TRBJ2-1, with D maybe TRBD2 (5 bases). The CDR3 totals 14 residues. Germline V lookup: CDR1 LNHDA, CDR2 SQIVND (reference sequence). V lost 7 bases to trimming and J lost 2 bases, with 12 bases between them. Here the CDR3 DNA reads TGTGCCAGTACCCTAGCTGGGGCCTACAATGAGCAGTTCTTC. This encodes CASTLAGAYNEQFF.

The chain joins TRBV10-3 to TRBJ2-6; TRBD2 matches at 13 bases. The germline V gene has CDR1 ENHRY and CDR2 SYGVKD. Unmatched junction bases numbered 3, after V lost 6 bases and J lost 1 base. The CDR3 has 17 amino acids. The CDR3 DNA is TGTGCCATCAGCGGACTAGCGGGAGCTTCTGGGGCCAACGTCCTGACTTTC. Protein sequence: CAISGLAGASGANVLTF.

The CDR3 region is CASSLAGQGSYEQYF. The DNA of the CDR3 is TGCGCCAGCAGCTTGGCGGGACAGGGATCCTACGAGCAGTACTTC. The rearrangement links TRBV5-1 to TRBJ2-7; the match to TRBD1 covers 9 bases. The CDR3 consists of 15 residues. Germline CDR1 reads SGHRS; CDR2 reads YFSETQ. V shed 0 bases and J 1 base; nucleotides not matched to a gene: 2.

This clonotype came up a few times. A clone one base away is much larger, so this may be a read error. The chain has TRBV11-3 and TRBJ1-1; D unclear. The V gene's germline CDR1 is SGHNT and CDR2 YENEEA. The V end lost 1 base, the J end lost 11 bases, and 11 bases lay between the germline ends. The CDR3 contains 12 residues. The CDR3 nucleotides are TGTGCCAGCAGCTTAGTGTGGGGTAGGGCTTTCTTT. This encodes CASSLVWGRAFF.

The chain carries TRBV5-1 and TRBJ2-5; TRBD2 aligns across 14 bases. Germline lookup yields CDR1 SGHRS and CDR2 YFSETQ. This CDR3 is built from 22 residues. After removal of 0 bases from V and 5 bases from J, the junction contained 21 bases not matched to a gene. The CDR3 reads CASSLGSLSGTSGSLIVETQYF. Written as DNA, the CDR3 is TGCGCCAGCAGCTTGGGGTCCCTGTCCGGGACTAGCGGGAGTCTTATCGTTGAGACCCAGTACTTC. Supplemented by reference TRBV5-1 and TRBJ2-5, the full variable domain reads KAGVTQTPRYLIKTRGQQVTLSCSPISGHRSVSWYQQTPGQGLQFLFEYFSETQRNKGNFPGRFSGRQFSNSRSEMNVSTLELGDSALYLCASSLGSLSGTSGSLIVETQYFGPGTRLLVL.

This clonotype was seen repeatedly, ten times or more. The chain employs TRBV13 and TRBJ1-5, with a tentative D call TRBD1 (5 bases). The V and J ends lost 3 bases and 6 bases respectively, with 18 bases between them. Per germline, CDR1 PRHDT and CDR2 FYEKMQ (reference sequence). The CDR3 extends over 16 amino acids. The CDR3 DNA sequence: TGTGCCAGCAGCTTTCTCGTGCAGGGCCGGACTCAGCCCCAGCATTTT. The encoded protein is CASSFLVQGRTQPQHF.

This clonotype was found many times. V is TRBV5-1 and J is TRBJ2-3; D tentatively fits TRBD1 or TRBD2 (5 bases each). The CDR3 covers 14 residues. Trimming took off 0 bases at V and 6 bases at J, with 11 bases between the two ends. Germline assignment: CDR1 SGHRS and CDR2 YFSETQ. Written as DNA, the CDR3 is TGCGCCAGCAGCTTGGCCGGGACGGGCGATACGCAGTATTTT. Translation gives CASSLAGTGDTQYF.

This clonotype was recorded many times. The rearrangement joins TRBV20-1 to TRBJ2-7; 7 nucleotides align to TRBD2. The germline gives CDR1 DFQATT, CDR2 SNEGSKA (reference sequence). V lost 0 bases and J lost 3; bases outside the gene matches: 8. This CDR3 is 15 amino acids long. CDR3: CSARDLRESGYEQYF. The CDR3, as DNA: TGCAGTGCTAGAGATCTGCGGGAGTCGGGCTACGAGCAGTACTTC.

The rearrangement joins TRBV25-1 to TRBJ1-6; D is unresolved. Germline CDR1 reads MGHDK; CDR2 reads SYGVNS. The ends were cut back, 9 bases at V and 6 bases at J, with 21 bases in the middle. The CDR3 contains 16 residues. This chain's CDR3 is CASSLGSPTSNSPLHF. For the CDR3, the DNA is TGTGCCAGTTCCCTGGGGTCCCCGACTTCTAATTCACCCCTCCACTTT.

The chain combines TRBV20-1 with TRBJ1-2; D is undetermined. Trimming took 2 bases from V and 4 from J, leaving 11 bases between them. The CDR3 extends over 13 amino acids. Per the germline V gene, CDR1 is DFQATT and CDR2 is SNEGSKA (reference sequence). DNA for the CDR3: TGCAGTGCTAGAACTCAGGCGCTCTATGGCTACACCTTC. Translation gives CSARTQALYGYTF.

The sample holds many counts of this clonotype. The chain employs TRBV12-3 or TRBV12-4 and TRBJ2-7; D unresolved. V was clipped by 6 bases and J by 2 bases, with 11 bases between them. This CDR3 is built from 13 residues. The CDR3 DNA reads TGTGCCAGCAGCCTGACGACCCCCTACGAGCAGTACTTC. It is translated as CASSLTTPYEQYF.

At least ten counts were recorded for this clonotype. V and J are TRBV29-1 and TRBJ1-4; D is unclear. V lost 4 bases and J lost 13, with 16 bases in between. This CDR3 is built from 12 residues. The germline V gene has CDR1 SQVTM and CDR2 ANQGSEA. This chain's CDR3 is CSVGGEEWGLFF. In DNA, the CDR3 is TGCAGCGTTGGAGGTGAAGAGTGGGGACTGTTTTTT.